This TCR beta chain was sequenced for a study of T cells in Graves' hyperthyroidism and ophthalmopathy. Background on the study: Peripheral blood was acquired at first diagnosis, ahead of any therapy whatsoever. Points from the study as a whole: Most clonotypes expanded in the thyroid (above 0.001) were also present in blood.

Clinical symptoms, serum thyroxine and TRAb, thyroid ultrasound and orbital computed tomography were used for the diagnoses. This sample holds PBMCs from 9.5 to 10 ml fresh peripheral blood. V lost 0 bases to trimming and J lost 3 bases, with 11 bases between them. There are 15 residues in the CDR3. Germline loops: CDR1 SGHAT, CDR2 FQNNGV. RNA transcripts yielded amplified TCR beta CDR3 regions. Researchers ran a first-round RT-PCR on the TCR CDR3 using the HTBI primer set. TCRdb re-derived calls from the multiplex PCR reads in MiXCR, one entry per CDR3 protein. The sample has 350,000 to 400,000 distinct CDR3 sequences, less than 20% seen once; the top ten hold around 40%. In its sample, this clonotype was seen many times. Its antigen is as yet unknown.

The chain employs TRBV11-2 and TRBJ1-1, with D hard to call. The sample consisted of blood. The origin of this receptor is a man in his late teens or twenties with Graves' ophthalmopathy. CDR3 region: CASSLDKGWDTEAFF. CDR3 nucleotide sequence: TGTGCCAGCAGCTTAGATAAGGGTTGGGACACTGAAGCTTTCTTT. Full variable domain (missing parts from reference TRBV11-2 and TRBJ1-1): EAGVAQSPRYKIIEKRQSVAFWCNPISGHATLYWYQQILGQGPKLLIQFQNNGVVDDSQLPKDRFSAERLKGVDSTLKIQPAKLEDSAVYLCASSLDKGWDTEAFFGQGTRLTVV.